The 6 T cell receptor beta chains in this list originate from one sample, sequenced in a study of regulatory T cells in long-lasting Graves disease. Assembly of TCR beta libraries relied on iRepertoire HTBI primers together with Arm-PCR of CDR3 regions. Each CDR3 protein gets one entry after TCRdb re-called the multiplex PCR reads with MiXCR. Here the sample spans fewer than 650,000 distinct CDR3 sequences, 15% to 20% being singletons. Noted time point: newly diagnosed GD, antithyroid drugs for less than 3 months. PBMCs provided the RNA from which the TCR library was made. A further study also used this sample, focusing on T cells in Graves' hyperthyroidism and ophthalmopathy.

The input for sequencing was peripheral blood mononuclear cells (PBMCs), taken at new diagnosis, from a patient treated with antithyroid drugs. The receptors were gathered from a woman in her 30s with Graves disease.

This clonotype was counted between two and nine times. V usage is TRBV20-1 and J usage is TRBJ2-1, with 8 bases matching TRBD2. The CDR3 has 13 residues. V lost 0 bases and J lost 7; bases outside the gene matches: 2. The germline gives CDR1 DFQATT, CDR2 SNEGSKA (reference sequence). The CDR3 reads CSARDSSGNEQFF. CDR3 sequence (DNA): TGCAGTGCTAGAGACTCTAGCGGGAATGAGCAGTTCTTC.

With regard to this clonotype: A read error is possible here, since a much larger clone lies one base away. V usage is TRBV7-8 and J usage is TRBJ1-1; D perhaps matches TRBD1 (5 bases). Per the germline V gene, CDR1 is SGHVS and CDR2 is FQNEAQ. This CDR3 region has 13 residues. The CDR3 loop is CASSRQSYTEASF. CDR3 in DNA: TGTGCCAGCAGCCGACAGTCGTACACTGAAGCTTCCTTT.

The V call is TRBV30, the J call TRBJ2-7, with TRBD1 matching 9 bases. Per germline, CDR1 GTSNPN and CDR2 SVGIG (reference sequence). J gave up 3 bases and V 5 bases, and 2 bases lay outside the gene matches. The CDR3 sequence is 12 residues long. DNA for the CDR3: TGTGCCTGGGGACAGGGGTTCTACGAGCAGTACTTC. Encoded protein: CAWGQGFYEQYF.

Points on this clonotype: A much larger clone differs from this one at a single base, so this may be a read error. The chain links TRBV11-3 to TRBJ1-5, with TRBD1 matching 11 bases. This CDR3 contains 16 residues. The V gene's germline CDR1 is SGHNT and CDR2 YENEEA. The CDR3 reads CASSLGDRGYNQPRHF. The CDR3, as DNA: TGTGCCAGCAGCTTAGGGGACAGGGGGTACAATCAGCCCCGGCATTTT. The variable domain in full, completed from reference TRBV11-3 and TRBJ1-5, reads EAGVVQSPRYKIIEKKQPVAFWCNPISGHNTLYWYLQNLGQGPELLIRYENEEAVDDSQLPKDRFSAERLKGVDSTLKIQPAELGDSAVYLCASSLGDRGYNQPRHFGDGTRLSIL.

As regards this clonotype: The junction and the germline gene differ at one end; a read error may be behind it. This chain joins TRBV5-5 and TRBJ2-2, with TRBD1 matching over 8 bases. The germline CDR1 and CDR2 sequences are SGHKS and YYEKEE (reference sequence). The CDR3 consists of 15 residues. The chain's CDR3 is CATQTGGTYTGELFF. CDR3 in DNA: TGCGCCACTCAAACAGGGGGAACTTACACCGGGGAGCTGTTTTTT. The variable domain in full, with the rest retrieved from reference TRBV5-5 and TRBJ2-2, is DAGVTQSPTHLIKTRGQQVTLRCSPISGHKSVSWYQQVLGQGPQFIFQYYEKEERGRGNFPDRFSARQFPNYSSELNVNALLLGDSALYLCATQTGGTYTGELFFGEGSRLTVL.

This clonotype has just a few counts. The chain combines TRBV4-1 with TRBJ2-7; 7 nucleotides line up with TRBD2. CDR3 size: 16 residues. CDR1 and CDR2 (germline): MGHRA, YSYEKL. V shed 3 bases and J 3 bases; nucleotides not matched to a gene: 11. The CDR3 reads CASSQGGTAGLYEQYF. CDR3 DNA sequence: TGCGCCAGCAGCCAGGGGGGGACGGCTGGGCTCTACGAGCAGTACTTC.